This T cell receptor beta chain stems from a study of blood T cell repertoires in COVID-19. Whole-study context: The samples span acute and convalescent COVID-19 from the United States, Italy and Spain.

Trimming stripped 2 bases from V and 6 bases from J, with 16 bases between. CDR1 is SGHTA, CDR2 FQGNSA, per germline. This CDR3 is 15 amino acids long. In this sample, this clone turned up once. Per the study methods: It was from reference gene primer amplification that nucleated cell counts were estimated. Sequenced by immunoSEQ multiplex PCR; TCRdb stores in-frame clones only, minus some. V and J calls and clone size are copied from that table; D and trimming were computed from the DNA. The repertoire holds fewer than 200,000 clones, 74% seen once, with under 3.5% in the top ten. The sample taken for sequencing was peripheral blood. The V call is TRBV7-2, the J call TRBJ1-1, with a possible D match to TRBD1 (5 bases). The TCR comes from a woman older than 75 with acute or convalescent COVID-19. Written as DNA, the CDR3 is TGTGCCAGCAGCTTAATCCGGGACTCCGGCTCTGAAGCTTTCTTT. Amino acid sequence: CASSLIRDSGSEAFF.